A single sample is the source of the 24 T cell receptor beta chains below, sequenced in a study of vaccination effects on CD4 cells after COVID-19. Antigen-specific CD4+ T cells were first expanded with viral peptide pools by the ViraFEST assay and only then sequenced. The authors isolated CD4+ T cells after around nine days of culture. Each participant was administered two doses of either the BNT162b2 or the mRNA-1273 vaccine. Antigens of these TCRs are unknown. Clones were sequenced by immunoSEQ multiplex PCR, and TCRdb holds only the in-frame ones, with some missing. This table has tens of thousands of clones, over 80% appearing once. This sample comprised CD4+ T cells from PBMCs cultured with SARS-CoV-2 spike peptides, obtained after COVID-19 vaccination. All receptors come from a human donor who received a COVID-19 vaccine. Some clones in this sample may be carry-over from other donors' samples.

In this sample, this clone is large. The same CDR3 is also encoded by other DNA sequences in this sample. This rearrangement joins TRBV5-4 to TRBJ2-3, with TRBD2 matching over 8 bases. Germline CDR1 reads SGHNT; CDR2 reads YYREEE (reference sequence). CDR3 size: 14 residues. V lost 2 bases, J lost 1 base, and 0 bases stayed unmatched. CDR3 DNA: TGTGCCAGCAGCTTCGGGGGGGGCACAGATACGCAGTATTTT. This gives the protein CASSFGGGTDTQYF.

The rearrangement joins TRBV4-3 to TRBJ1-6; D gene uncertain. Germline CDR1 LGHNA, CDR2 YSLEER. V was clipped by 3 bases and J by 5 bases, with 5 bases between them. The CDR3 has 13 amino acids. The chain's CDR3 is CASSQGDNSPLHF. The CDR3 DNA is TGCGCCAGCAGCCAGGGAGATAATTCACCCCTCCACTTT.

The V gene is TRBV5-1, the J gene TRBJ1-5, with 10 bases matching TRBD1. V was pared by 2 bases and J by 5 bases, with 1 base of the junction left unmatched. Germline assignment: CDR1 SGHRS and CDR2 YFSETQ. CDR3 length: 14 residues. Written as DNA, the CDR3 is TGCGCCAGCAGCTTCGGGACAGGGGATCAGCCCCAGCATTTT. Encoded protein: CASSFGTGDQPQHF.

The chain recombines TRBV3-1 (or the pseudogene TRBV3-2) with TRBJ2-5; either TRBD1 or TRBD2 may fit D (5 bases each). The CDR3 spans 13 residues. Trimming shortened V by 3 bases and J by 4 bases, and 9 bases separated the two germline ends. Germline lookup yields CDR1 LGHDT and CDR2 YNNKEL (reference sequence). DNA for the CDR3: TGTGCCAGCAGCCATCGGGACGGAGAGACCCAGTACTTC. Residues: CASSHRDGETQYF.

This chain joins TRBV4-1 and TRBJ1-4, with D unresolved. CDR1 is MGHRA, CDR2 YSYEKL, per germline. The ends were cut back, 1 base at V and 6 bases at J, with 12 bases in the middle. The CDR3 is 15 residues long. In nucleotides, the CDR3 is TGCGCCAGCAGCCAAGCCGAGGCTGCGGATGAAAAACTGTTTTTT. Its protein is CASSQAEAADEKLFF.

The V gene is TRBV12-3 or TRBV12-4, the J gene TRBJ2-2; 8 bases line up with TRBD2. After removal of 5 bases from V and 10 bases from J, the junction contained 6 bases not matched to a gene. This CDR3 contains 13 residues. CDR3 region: CASSGTSALELFF. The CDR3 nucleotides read TGTGCCAGCAGTGGGACTAGTGCCCTGGAGCTGTTTTTT.

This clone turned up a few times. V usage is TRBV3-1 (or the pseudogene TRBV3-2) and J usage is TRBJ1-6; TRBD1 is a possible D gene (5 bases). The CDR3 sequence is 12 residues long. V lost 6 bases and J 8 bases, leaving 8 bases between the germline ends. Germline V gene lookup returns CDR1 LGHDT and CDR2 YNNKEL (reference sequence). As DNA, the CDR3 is TGTGCCAGCAGTCCAGGGTATTCACCCCTCCACTTT. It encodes CASSPGYSPLHF.

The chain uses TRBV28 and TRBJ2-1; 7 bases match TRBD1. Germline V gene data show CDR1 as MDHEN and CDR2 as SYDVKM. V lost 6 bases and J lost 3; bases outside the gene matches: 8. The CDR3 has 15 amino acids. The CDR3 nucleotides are TGTGCCAGCAGCCTTCTCAGGGACAGCTACAATGAGCAGTTCTTC. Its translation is CASSLLRDSYNEQFF.

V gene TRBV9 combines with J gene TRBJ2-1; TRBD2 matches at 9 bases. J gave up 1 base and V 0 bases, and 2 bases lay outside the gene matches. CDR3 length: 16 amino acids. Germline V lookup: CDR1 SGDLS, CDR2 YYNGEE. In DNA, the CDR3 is TGTGCCAGCAGCGTAGGCGGGGGGGCTTCCTACAATGAGCAGTTCTTC. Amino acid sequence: CASSVGGGASYNEQFF.

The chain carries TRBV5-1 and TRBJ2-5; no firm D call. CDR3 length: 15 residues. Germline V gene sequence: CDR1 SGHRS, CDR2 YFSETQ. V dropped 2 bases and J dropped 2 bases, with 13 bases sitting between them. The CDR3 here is CASSLIVGQQETQYF. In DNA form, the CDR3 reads TGCGCCAGCAGCTTAATTGTAGGGCAGCAAGAGACCCAGTACTTC.

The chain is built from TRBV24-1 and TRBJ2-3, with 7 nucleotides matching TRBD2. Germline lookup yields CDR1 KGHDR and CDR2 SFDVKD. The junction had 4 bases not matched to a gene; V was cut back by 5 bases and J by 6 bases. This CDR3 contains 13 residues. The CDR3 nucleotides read TGTGCCACCAGTGTCGGGGGGTGGGATACGCAGTATTTT. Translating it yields CATSVGGWDTQYF.

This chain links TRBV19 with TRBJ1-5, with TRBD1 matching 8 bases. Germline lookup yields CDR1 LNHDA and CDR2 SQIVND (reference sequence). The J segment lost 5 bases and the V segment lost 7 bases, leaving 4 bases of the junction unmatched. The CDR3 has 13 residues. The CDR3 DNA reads TGTGCCAGTAATGACAGGGGCCATCAGCCCCAGCATTTT. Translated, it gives CASNDRGHQPQHF.

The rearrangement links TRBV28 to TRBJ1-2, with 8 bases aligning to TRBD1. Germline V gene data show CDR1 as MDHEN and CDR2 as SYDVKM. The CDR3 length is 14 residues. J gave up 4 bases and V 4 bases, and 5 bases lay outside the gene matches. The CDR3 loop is CASSSTGGTYGYTF. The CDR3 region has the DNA TGTGCCAGCAGTTCAACAGGGGGAACCTATGGCTACACCTTC.

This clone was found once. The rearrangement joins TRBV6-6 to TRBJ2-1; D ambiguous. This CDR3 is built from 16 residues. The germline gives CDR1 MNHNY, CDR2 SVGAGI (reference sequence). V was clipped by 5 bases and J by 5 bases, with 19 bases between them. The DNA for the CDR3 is TGTGCCAGCAGTCGTGGATCCCTAAATAGGGACAATGAGCAGTTCTTC. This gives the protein CASSRGSLNRDNEQFF.

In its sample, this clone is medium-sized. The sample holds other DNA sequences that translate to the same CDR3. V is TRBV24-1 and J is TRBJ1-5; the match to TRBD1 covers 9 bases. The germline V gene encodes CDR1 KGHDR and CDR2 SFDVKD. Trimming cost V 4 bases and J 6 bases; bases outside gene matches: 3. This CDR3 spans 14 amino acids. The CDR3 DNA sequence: TGTGCCACCAGTGAGGGACAGGGAGGTCAGCCCCAGCATTTT. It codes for CATSEGQGGQPQHF.

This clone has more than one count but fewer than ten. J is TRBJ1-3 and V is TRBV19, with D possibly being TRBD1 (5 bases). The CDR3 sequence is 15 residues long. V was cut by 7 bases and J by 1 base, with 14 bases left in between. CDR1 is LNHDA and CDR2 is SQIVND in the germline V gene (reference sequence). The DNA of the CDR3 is TGTGCCAGTACTACGCCCGGGGGGTCTGGAAACACCATATATTTT. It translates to CASTTPGGSGNTIYF.

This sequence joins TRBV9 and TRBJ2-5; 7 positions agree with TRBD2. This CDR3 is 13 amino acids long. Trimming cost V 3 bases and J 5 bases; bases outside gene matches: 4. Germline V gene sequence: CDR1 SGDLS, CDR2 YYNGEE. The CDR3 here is CASSAGLVETQYF. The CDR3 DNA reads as TGTGCCAGCAGCGCCGGACTAGTGGAGACCCAGTACTTC.

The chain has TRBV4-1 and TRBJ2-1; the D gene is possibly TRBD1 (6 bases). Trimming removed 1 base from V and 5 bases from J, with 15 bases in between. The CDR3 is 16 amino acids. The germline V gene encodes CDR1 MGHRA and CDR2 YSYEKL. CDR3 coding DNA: TGCGCCAGCAGCCAAGTTCAGTGGGGGCAGAACAATGAGCAGTTCTTC. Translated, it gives CASSQVQWGQNNEQFF.

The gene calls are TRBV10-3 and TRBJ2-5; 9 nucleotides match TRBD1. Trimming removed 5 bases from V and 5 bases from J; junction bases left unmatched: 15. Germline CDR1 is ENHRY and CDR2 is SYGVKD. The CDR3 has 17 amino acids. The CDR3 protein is CAISSPQGQGLGETQYF. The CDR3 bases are TGTGCCATCAGTTCACCCCAGGGACAGGGTCTGGGGGAGACCCAGTACTTC.

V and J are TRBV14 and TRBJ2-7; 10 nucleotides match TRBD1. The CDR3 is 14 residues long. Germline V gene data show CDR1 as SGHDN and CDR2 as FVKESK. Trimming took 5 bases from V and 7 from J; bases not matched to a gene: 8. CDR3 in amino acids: CASSSGQGVREQYV. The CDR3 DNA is TGTGCCAGCAGCTCAGGACAGGGGGTTCGGGAGCAGTACGTC.

This chain's CDR3 is CASSYIGRGAKNEQFF. The CDR3 DNA reads TGTGCCAGCAGTTATATCGGCCGGGGGGCGAAGAATGAGCAGTTCTTC. V usage is TRBV6-5 and J usage is TRBJ2-1, with D possibly TRBD2 on 7 matching bases. V was cut by 3 bases and J by 7 bases, with 19 bases left in between. The CDR3 has 16 residues. CDR1 and CDR2 (germline): MNHEY, SVGAGI.

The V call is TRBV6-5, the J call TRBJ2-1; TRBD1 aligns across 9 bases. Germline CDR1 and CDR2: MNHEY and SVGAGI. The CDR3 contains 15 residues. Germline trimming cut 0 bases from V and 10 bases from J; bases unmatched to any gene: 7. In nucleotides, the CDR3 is TGTGCCAGCAGTTACTCGAACAGGGGGCGACGGGAGCAGTTCTTC. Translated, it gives CASSYSNRGRREQFF.

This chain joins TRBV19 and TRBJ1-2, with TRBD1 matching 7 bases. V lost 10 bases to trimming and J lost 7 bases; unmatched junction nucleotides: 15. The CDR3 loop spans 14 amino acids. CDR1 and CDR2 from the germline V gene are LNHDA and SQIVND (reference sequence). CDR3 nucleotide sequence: TGTGCCATATCCGGCGGGACAGCTAACGGTGGCTACACCTTC. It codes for CAISGGTANGGYTF.

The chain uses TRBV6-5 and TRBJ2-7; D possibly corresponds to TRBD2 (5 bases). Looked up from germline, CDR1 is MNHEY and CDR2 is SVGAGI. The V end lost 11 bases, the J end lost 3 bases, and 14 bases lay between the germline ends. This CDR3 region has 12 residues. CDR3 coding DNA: TGTGCCTGTGGACTTAGGAACTACGAGCAGTACGTC. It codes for CACGLRNYEQYV.